The entry below describes one TCR beta chain. The data were obtained in a study of blood T cell repertoires in COVID-19. Study-wide background: COVID-19 samples from acute and convalescent phases originated in the United States, Italy and Spain. Sources were T cells, B-cell-depleted T cells, or PBMCs; the material itself was cDNA or gDNA.

In the study's own analysis: It was from reference gene primer amplification that nucleated cell counts were estimated. Here immunoSEQ multiplex PCR was the method, and the copy in TCRdb shows in-frame clones only, minus some. D and trimming come from the DNA, and the V and J calls and clone size come from that table. Found here are approximately 100,000 clones, 92% of them singletons; the top ten hold around 5.4%. The CDR3 totals 13 residues. V lost 4 bases and J 6 bases, leaving 13 bases between the germline ends. From germline, CDR1 is SGHRS and CDR2 YFSETQ. Sample: peripheral blood. The chain links TRBV5-1 to TRBJ1-1, with unresolved D. This TCR derives from a man in his sixties or seventies with acute or convalescent COVID-19. The DNA for the CDR3 is TGCGCCAGCAGCCAAGGGAGCGACCCTGAAGCTTTCTTT. This sequence encodes CASSQGSDPEAFF.